Sequencing of this TCR beta chain was carried out in a study of long-term antiretroviral therapy in people with HIV. Across the study: When the earliest samples were collected, ART was typically delayed until CD4 counts fell. Study findings and constraints: Following ART, diversity rose but still fell short of transplant donor controls.

About this clone itself: No antigen is known for it.

Investigators performed immunoSEQ version v3.0 at survey level. Sequencing was performed with immunoSEQ multiplex PCR; in TCRdb, only in-frame clones are kept and a portion is missing. The data contain 30,000 to 40,000 clones, almost 85% of them singletons. The germline V gene has CDR1 SGHDT and CDR2 YYEEEE. Trimming took 3 bases from V and 8 from J; bases not matched to a gene: 4. The CDR3 consists of 12 residues. The sample here was unsorted PBMCs, taken around 3.3 years after starting antiretroviral therapy. The receptor was derived from a man younger than 30 with HIV. The chain recombines TRBV5-6 with TRBJ1-2; 7 bases match TRBD1. In DNA form, the CDR3 reads TGTGCCAGCAGCTCGGACAGGCTAGGCTACACCTTC. Its translation: CASSSDRLGYTF.